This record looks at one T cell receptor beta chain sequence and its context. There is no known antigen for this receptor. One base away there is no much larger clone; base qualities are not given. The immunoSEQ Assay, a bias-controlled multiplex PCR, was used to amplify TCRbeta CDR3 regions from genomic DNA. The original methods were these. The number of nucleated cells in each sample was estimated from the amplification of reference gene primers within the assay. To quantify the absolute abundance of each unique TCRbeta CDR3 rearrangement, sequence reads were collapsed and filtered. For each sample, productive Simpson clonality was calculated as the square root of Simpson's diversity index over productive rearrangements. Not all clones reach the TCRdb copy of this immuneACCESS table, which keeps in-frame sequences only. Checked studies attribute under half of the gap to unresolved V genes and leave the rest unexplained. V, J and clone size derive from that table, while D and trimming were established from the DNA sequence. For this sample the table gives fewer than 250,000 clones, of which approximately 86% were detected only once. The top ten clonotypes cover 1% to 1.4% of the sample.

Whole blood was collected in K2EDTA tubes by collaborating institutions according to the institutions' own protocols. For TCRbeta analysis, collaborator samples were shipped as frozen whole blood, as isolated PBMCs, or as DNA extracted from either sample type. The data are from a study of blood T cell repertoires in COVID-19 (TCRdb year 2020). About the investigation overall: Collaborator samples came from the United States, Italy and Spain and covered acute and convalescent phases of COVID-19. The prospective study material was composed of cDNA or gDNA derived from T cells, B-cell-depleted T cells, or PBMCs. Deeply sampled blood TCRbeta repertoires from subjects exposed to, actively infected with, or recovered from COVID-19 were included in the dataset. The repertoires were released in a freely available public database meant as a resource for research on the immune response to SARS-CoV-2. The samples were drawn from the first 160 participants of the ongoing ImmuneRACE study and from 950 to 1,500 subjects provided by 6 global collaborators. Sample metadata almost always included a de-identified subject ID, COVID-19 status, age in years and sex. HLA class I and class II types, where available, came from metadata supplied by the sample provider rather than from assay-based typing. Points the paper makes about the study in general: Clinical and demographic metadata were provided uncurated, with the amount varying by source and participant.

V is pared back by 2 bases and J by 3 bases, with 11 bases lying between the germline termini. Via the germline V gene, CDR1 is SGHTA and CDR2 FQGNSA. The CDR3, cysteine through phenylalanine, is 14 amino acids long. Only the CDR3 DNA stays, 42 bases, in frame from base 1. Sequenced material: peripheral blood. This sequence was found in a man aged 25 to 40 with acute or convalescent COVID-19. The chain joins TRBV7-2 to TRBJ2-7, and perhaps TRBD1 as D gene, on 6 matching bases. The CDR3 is CASSLTTGNYEQYF. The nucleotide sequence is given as TGTGCCAGCAGCTTAACGACAGGAAACTACGAGCAGTACTTC.